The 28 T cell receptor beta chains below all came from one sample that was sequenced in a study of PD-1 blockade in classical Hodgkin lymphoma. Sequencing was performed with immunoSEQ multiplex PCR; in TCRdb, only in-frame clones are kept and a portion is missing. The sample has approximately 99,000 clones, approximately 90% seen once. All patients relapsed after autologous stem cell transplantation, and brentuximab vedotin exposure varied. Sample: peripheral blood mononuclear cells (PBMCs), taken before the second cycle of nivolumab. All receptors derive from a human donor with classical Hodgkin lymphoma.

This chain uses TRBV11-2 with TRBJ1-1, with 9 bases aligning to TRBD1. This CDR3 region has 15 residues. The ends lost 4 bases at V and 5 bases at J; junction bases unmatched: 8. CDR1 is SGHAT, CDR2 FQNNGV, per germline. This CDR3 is CASSWPGQGRTEAFF. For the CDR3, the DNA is TGTGCCAGCAGCTGGCCGGGACAGGGTCGTACTGAAGCTTTCTTT.

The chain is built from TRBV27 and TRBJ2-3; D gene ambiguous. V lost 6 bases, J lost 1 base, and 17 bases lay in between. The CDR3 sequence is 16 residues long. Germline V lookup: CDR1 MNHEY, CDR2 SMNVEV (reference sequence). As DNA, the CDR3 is TGTGCCAGCAGCCAATCGACCCGGCAGGGCACAGATACGCAGTATTTT. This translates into CASSQSTRQGTDTQYF.

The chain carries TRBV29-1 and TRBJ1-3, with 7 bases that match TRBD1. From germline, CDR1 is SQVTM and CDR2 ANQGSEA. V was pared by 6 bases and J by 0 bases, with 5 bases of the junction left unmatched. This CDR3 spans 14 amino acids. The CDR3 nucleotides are TGCAGCGTGAAACAGGGGAGCTCTGGAAACACCATATATTTT. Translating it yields CSVKQGSSGNTIYF.

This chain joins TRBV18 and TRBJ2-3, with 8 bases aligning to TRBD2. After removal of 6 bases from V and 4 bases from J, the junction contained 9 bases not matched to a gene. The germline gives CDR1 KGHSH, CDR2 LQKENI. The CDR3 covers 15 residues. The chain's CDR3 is CASSPGSGNADTQYF. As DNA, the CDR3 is TGTGCCAGCTCCCCGGGTAGCGGGAACGCAGATACGCAGTATTTT.

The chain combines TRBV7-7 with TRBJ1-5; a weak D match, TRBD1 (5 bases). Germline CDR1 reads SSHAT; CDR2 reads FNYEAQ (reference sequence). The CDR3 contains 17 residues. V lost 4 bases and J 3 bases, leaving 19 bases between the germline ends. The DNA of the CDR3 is TGTGCCAGCAGCTCCAGGGTCAGGGCTAAGATCAATCAGCCCCAGCATTTT. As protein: CASSSRVRAKINQPQHF.

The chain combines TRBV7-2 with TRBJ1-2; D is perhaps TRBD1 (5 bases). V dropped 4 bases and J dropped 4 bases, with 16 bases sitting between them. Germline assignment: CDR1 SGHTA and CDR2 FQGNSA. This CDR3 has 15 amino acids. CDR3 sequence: CASSSGLRRSYGYTF. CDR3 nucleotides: TGTGCCAGCAGCTCGGGACTCCGAAGAAGCTATGGCTACACCTTC.

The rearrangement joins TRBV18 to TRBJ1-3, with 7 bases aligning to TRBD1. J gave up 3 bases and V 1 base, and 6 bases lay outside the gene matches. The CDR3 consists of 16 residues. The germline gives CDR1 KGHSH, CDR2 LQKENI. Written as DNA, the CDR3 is TGTGCCAGCTCACCACTCACAGGGGAGAGTGGAAACACCATATATTTT. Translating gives CASSPLTGESGNTIYF.

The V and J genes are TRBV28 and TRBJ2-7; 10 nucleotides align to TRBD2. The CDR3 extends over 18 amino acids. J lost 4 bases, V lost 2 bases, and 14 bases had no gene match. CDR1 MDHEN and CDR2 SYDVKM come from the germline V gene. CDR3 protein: CASSLMRTSGATFYEQYF. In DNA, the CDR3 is TGTGCCAGCAGTTTAATGCGGACTAGCGGAGCCACTTTTTACGAGCAGTACTTC.

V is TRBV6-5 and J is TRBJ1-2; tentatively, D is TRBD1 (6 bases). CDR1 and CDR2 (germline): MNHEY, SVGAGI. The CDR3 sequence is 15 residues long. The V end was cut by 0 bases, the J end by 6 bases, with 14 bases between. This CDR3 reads CASSYSLGAGDGYTF. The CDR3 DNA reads TGTGCCAGCAGTTACTCCCTGGGGGCGGGGGATGGCTACACCTTC.

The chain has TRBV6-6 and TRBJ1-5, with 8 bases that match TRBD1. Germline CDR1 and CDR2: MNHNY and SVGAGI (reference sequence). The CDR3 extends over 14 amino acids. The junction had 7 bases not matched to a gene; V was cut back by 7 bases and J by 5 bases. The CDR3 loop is CASKTGGDYQPQHF. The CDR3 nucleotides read TGTGCCAGCAAAACAGGGGGGGATTATCAGCCCCAGCATTTT.

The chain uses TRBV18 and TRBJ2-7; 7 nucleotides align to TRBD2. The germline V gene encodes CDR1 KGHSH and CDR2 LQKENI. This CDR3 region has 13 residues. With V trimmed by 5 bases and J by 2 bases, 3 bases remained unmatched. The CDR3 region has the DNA TGTGCCAGCTCAAACCGGGGGGCCTACGAGCAGTACTTC. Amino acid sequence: CASSNRGAYEQYF.

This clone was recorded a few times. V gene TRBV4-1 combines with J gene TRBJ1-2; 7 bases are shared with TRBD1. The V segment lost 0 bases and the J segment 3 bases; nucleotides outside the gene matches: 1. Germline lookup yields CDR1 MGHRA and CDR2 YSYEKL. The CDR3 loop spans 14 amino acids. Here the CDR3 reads CASSQDTGDYGYTF. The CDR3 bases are TGCGCCAGCAGCCAAGATACAGGGGACTATGGCTACACCTTC.

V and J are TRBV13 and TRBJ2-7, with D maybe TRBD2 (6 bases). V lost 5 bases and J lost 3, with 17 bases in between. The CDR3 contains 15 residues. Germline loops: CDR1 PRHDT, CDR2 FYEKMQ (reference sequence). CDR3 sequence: CASSQFGLAFYEQYF. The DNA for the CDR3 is TGTGCCAGCAGCCAATTTGGGCTAGCGTTCTACGAGCAGTACTTC.

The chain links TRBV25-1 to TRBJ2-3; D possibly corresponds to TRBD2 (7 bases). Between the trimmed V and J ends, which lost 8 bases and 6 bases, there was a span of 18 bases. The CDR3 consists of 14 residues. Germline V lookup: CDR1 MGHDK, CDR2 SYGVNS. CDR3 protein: CASGGARFSDTQYF. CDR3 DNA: TGTGCCAGCGGGGGGGCGCGTTTCTCTGATACGCAGTATTTT.

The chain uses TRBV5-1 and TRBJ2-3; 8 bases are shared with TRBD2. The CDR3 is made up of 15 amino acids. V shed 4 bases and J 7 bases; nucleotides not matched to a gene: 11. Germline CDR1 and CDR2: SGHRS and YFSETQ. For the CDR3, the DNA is TGCGCCAGCAGCGTGGAACTAGCGGAGAGGAATACGCAGTATTTT. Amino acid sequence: CASSVELAERNTQYF.

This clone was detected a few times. The chain's CDR3 is CAWREGFLYGYTF. CDR3 nucleotide sequence: TGTGCCTGGAGGGAGGGGTTTCTCTATGGCTACACCTTC. The chain carries TRBV30 and TRBJ1-2, with a possible D match to TRBD1 (5 bases). This CDR3 has 13 amino acids. Per the germline V gene, CDR1 is GTSNPN and CDR2 is SVGIG (reference sequence). Between the trimmed V and J ends, which lost 3 bases and 4 bases, there was a span of 12 bases.

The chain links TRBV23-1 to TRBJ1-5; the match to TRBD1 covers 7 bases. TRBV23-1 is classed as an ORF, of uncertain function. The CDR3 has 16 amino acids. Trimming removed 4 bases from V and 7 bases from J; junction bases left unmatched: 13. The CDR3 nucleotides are TGCGCCAGCAGTCGCCAGCAACAGGGGTCATTCCAGCCCCAGCATTTT. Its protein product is CASSRQQQGSFQPQHF.

The CDR3 loop reads CASSQDRLNLGVNTEAFF. CDR3 DNA: TGTGCCAGCAGCCAAGATAGACTAAATTTGGGGGTGAACACTGAAGCTTTCTTT. This chain links TRBV4-2 with TRBJ1-1, with a possible D match to TRBD1 (5 bases). The length of the CDR3 is 18 residues. Germline CDR1 is LGHNA and CDR2 is YNFKEQ. V was cut by 0 bases and J by 0 bases, with 17 bases left in between.

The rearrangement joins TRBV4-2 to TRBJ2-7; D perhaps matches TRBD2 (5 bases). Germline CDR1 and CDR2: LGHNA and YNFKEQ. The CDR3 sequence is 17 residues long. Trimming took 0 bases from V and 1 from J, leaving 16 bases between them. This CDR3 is CASSQDSGLAQSYEQYF. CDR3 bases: TGTGCCAGCAGCCAAGATTCCGGGCTAGCACAATCCTACGAGCAGTACTTC.

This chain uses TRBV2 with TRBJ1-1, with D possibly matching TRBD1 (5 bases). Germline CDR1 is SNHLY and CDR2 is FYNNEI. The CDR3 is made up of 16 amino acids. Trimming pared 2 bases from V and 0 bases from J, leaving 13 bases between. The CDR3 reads CASSESPWGMNTEAFF. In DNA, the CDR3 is TGTGCCAGCAGTGAATCTCCCTGGGGGATGAACACTGAAGCTTTCTTT. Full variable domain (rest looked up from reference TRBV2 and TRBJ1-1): EPEVTQTPSHQVTQMGQEVILRCVPISNHLYFYWYRQILGQKVEFLVSFYNNEISEKSEIFDDQFSVERPDGSNFTLKIRSTKLEDSAMYFCASSESPWGMNTEAFFGQGTRLTVV.

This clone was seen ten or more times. CDR3 amino acids: CASSLAGAGGNTIYF. CDR3 coding DNA: TGTGCCAGCAGTTTGGCGGGGGCAGGTGGAAACACCATATATTTT. The chain joins TRBV11-2 to TRBJ1-3, with D perhaps TRBD1 (6 bases). The length of the CDR3 is 15 residues. V was clipped by 6 bases and J by 3 bases, with 15 bases between them. CDR1 is SGHAT and CDR2 is FQNNGV in the germline V gene.

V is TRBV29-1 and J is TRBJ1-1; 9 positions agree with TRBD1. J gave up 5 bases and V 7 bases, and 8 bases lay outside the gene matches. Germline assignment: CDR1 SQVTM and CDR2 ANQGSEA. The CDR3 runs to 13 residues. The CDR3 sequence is CSATVTGGTEAFF. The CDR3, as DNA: TGCAGCGCCACGGTGACAGGGGGGACTGAAGCTTTCTTT.

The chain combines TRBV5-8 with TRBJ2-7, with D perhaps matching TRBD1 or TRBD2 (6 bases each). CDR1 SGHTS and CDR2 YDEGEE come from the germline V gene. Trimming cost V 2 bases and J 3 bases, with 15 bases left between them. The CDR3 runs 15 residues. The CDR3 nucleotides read TGTGCCAGCAGCTTATCACAAGGGGGGATCTACGAGCAGTACTTC. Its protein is CASSLSQGGIYEQYF. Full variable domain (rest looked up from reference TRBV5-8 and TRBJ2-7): EAGVTQSPTHLIKTRGQQATLRCSPISGHTSVYWYQQALGLGLQFLLWYDEGEERNRGNFPPRFSGRQFPNYSSELNVNALELEDSALYLCASSLSQGGIYEQYFGPGTRLTVT.

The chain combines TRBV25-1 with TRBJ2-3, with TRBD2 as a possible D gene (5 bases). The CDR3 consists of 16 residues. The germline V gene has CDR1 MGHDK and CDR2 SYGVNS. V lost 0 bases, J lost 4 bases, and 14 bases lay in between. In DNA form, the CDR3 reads TGTGCCAGCAGTGAATACATCGGGGTCTTTCCAGATACGCAGTATTTT. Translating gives CASSEYIGVFPDTQYF.

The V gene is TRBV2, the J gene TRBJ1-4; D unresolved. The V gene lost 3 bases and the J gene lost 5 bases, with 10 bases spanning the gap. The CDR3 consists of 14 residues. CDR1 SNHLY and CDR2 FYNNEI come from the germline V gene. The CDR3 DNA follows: TGTGCCAGCAGTGATCTCGGATACAATGAAAAACTGTTTTTT. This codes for CASSDLGYNEKLFF.

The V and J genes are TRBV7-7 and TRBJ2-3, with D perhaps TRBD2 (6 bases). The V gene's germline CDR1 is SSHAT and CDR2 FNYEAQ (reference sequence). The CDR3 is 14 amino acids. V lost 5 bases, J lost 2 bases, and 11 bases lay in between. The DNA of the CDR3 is TGTGCCAGCAGCCCCTCGGGGGTCACAGATACGCAGTATTTT. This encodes CASSPSGVTDTQYF. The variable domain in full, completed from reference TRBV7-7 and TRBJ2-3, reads GAGVSQSPRYKVTKRGQDVTLRCDPISSHATLYWYQQALGQGPEFLTYFNYEAQPDKSGLPSDRFSAERPEGSISTLTIQRTEQRDSAMYRCASSPSGVTDTQYFGPGTRLTVL.

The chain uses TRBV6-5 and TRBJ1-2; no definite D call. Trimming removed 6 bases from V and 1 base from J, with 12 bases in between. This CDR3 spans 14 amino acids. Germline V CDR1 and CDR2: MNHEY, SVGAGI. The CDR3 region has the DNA TGTGCCAGCAGGGGGTCGGGCCTTAACTATGGCTACACCTTC. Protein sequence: CASRGSGLNYGYTF.

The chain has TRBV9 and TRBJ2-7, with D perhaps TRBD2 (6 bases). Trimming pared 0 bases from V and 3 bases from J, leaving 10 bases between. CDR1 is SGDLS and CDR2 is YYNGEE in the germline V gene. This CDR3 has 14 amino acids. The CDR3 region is CASSVDNSGYEQYF. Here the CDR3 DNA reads TGTGCCAGCAGCGTAGATAATAGCGGCTACGAGCAGTACTTC.